Listed here are 27 T cell receptor beta chains from one sample, sequenced in a study of blood T cell repertoires in COVID-19. Libraries were prepared by immunoSEQ multiplex PCR; TCRdb keeps only in-frame clonotypes and omits some of them. The data contain more than 300,000 clones, approximately 84% of them seen just once; the ten biggest clones take up about 4.2%. The source material was PBMCs or T cells enriched from blood (not recorded which). The receptors stem from a man aged 25-45 years who had recovered from COVID-19.

V usage is TRBV5-5 and J usage is TRBJ1-4, with 9 positions matching TRBD1. CDR3 length: 15 residues. The V segment lost 0 bases and the J segment 5 bases; nucleotides outside the gene matches: 2. CDR1 and CDR2 (germline): SGHKS, YYEKEE (reference sequence). Here the CDR3 DNA reads TGTGCCAGCAGCTTGGAGGACAGGGGAAATGAAAAACTGTTTTTT. Encoded protein: CASSLEDRGNEKLFF.

V is TRBV6-5 and J is TRBJ2-1, with 7 bases fitting TRBD1. This CDR3 is built from 12 residues. Germline V gene sequence: CDR1 MNHEY, CDR2 SVGAGI. V gave up 6 bases and J gave up 12 bases; unmatched junction bases: 8. DNA for the CDR3: TGTGCCAGCAGCCAAAGCCGGGACAGGCAGTTCTTC. Translation: CASSQSRDRQFF.

The V call is TRBV7-2, the J call TRBJ2-7; D not resolved. In germline, CDR1 is SGHTA, CDR2 FQGNSA. This CDR3 spans 13 amino acids. V dropped 4 bases and J dropped 2 bases, with 9 bases sitting between them. The CDR3: CASSSRRAYEQYF. The CDR3 DNA reads TGTGCCAGCAGCTCCCGACGGGCCTACGAGCAGTACTTC.

This clone has only one observation. The J gene is TRBJ2-7, the V gene TRBV12-2; TRBD2, the D gene given by the table, was not confirmed from the DNA. TRBV12-2 is a pseudogene. The CDR3 runs 17 residues. CDR3 region: CASRLAPMRGLPYEQYF. CDR3 coding DNA: TGTGCAAGTCGCTTAGCGCCTATGCGGGGCCTTCCCTACGAGCAGTACTTC.

This chain joins TRBV3-1 (or the pseudogene TRBV3-2) and TRBJ2-2, with TRBD2 identical over 13 bases. Germline CDR1 and CDR2: LGHDT and YNNKEL (reference sequence). The CDR3 runs to 16 residues. V gave up 3 bases and J gave up 6 bases; unmatched junction bases: 4. In DNA form, the CDR3 reads TGTGCCAGCAGCCATCCGGGACTAGCGGGGTCCGGGGAGCTGTTTTTT. This gives the protein CASSHPGLAGSGELFF.

This chain joins TRBV28 and TRBJ1-5, with D perhaps TRBD1 (6 bases). The CDR3 totals 16 residues. V lost 5 bases, J lost 3 bases, and 17 bases lay in between. The germline V gene has CDR1 MDHEN and CDR2 SYDVKM. In DNA form, the CDR3 reads TGTGCCAGCAGTCTGATCGGAAGGACAGCCAATCAGCCCCAGCATTTT. Protein sequence: CASSLIGRTANQPQHF.

The chain has TRBV7-9 and TRBJ2-3, with 7 bases aligning to TRBD2. This CDR3 is 15 amino acids long. Germline V gene lookup returns CDR1 SEHNR and CDR2 FQNEAQ (reference sequence). The V segment lost 5 bases and the J segment 1 base; nucleotides outside the gene matches: 6. As DNA, the CDR3 is TGTGCCAGCAGCAGGAGCGGGGCCCGCACAGATACGCAGTATTTT. It encodes CASSRSGARTDTQYF.

The rearrangement joins TRBV19 to TRBJ1-5; a weak D match, TRBD1 (5 bases). Germline V gene sequence: CDR1 LNHDA, CDR2 SQIVND (reference sequence). Trimming stripped 1 base from V and 9 bases from J, with 13 bases between. The CDR3 length is 14 residues. CDR3 region: CASSIGSTTGPQHF. The CDR3 bases are TGTGCCAGTAGTATAGGGTCAACCACAGGGCCCCAGCATTTT.

The genes are TRBV27 and TRBJ2-7, with 7 bases identical to TRBD2. The CDR3 is made up of 14 amino acids. V was pared by 4 bases and J by 2 bases, with 5 bases of the junction left unmatched. Per germline, CDR1 MNHEY and CDR2 SMNVEV (reference sequence). The CDR3 region is CASSSGLQPYEQYF. DNA of the CDR3: TGTGCCAGCAGTTCGGGACTACAACCCTACGAGCAGTACTTC.

Comment on this clone: Other nucleotide sequences in the sample specify the same CDR3. The V call is TRBV2, the J call TRBJ2-7; D is undetermined. The germline V gene encodes CDR1 SNHLY and CDR2 FYNNEI. V lost 5 bases to trimming and J lost 0 bases, with 5 bases between them. The CDR3 length is 12 residues. CDR3 coding DNA: TGTGCCAGCAGTCCCCTCTCCTACGAGCAGTACTTC. Protein sequence: CASSPLSYEQYF.

V is TRBV2 and J is TRBJ2-7; 7 bases fit TRBD1. V lost 9 bases to trimming and J lost 1 base; unmatched junction nucleotides: 3. In germline, CDR1 is SNHLY, CDR2 FYNNEI. This CDR3 is 12 amino acids long. The CDR3 region is CARQGSSYEQYF. The DNA of the CDR3 is TGTGCCAGACAGGGGTCATCCTACGAGCAGTACTTC.

A remark on this clone: Other DNA sequences in the sample encode the same CDR3. This chain connects TRBV9 to TRBJ2-3, with D unclear. Trimming pared 0 bases from V and 3 bases from J, leaving 2 bases between. CDR1 is SGDLS, CDR2 YYNGEE, per germline. The CDR3 length is 12 residues. The CDR3 here is CASSVATDTQYF. Written as DNA, the CDR3 is TGTGCCAGCAGCGTAGCTACAGATACGCAGTATTTT.

The chain couples TRBV3-1 (or the pseudogene TRBV3-2) to TRBJ2-7; TRBD1 is a possible D gene (6 bases). Trimming cost V 1 base and J 1 base, with 11 bases left between them. The CDR3 consists of 15 residues. In germline, CDR1 is LGHDT, CDR2 YNNKEL (reference sequence). CDR3 region: CASSQGPTGSYEQYF. The CDR3 DNA sequence: TGTGCCAGCAGCCAAGGTCCAACAGGGTCCTACGAGCAGTACTTC.

This clone has just a few counts. This chain connects TRBV7-9 to TRBJ1-1; TRBD1 matches at 10 bases. The CDR3 loop spans 15 amino acids. With V trimmed by 11 bases and J by 2 bases, 11 bases remained unmatched. Looked up from germline, CDR1 is SEHNR and CDR2 is FQNEAQ (reference sequence). CDR3 nucleotide sequence: TGTGCCGACTCGCTTGGGACAGGGGCAAACACTGAAGCTTTCTTT. Translation gives CADSLGTGANTEAFF.

The chain couples TRBV4-1 to TRBJ1-6; a possible D gene is TRBD1 (6 bases). CDR3 length: 18 residues. V was cut by 0 bases and J by 3 bases, with 15 bases left in between. Germline V gene sequence: CDR1 MGHRA, CDR2 YSYEKL. The CDR3 loop is CASSQDPLGAGYNSPLHF. Written as DNA, the CDR3 is TGCGCCAGCAGCCAAGATCCGTTGGGGGCAGGCTATAATTCACCCCTCCACTTT.

V and J are TRBV20-1 and TRBJ1-2, with TRBD1 as a possible D gene (5 bases). The germline CDR1 and CDR2 sequences are DFQATT and SNEGSKA (reference sequence). The ends were cut back, 3 bases at V and 2 bases at J, with 13 bases in the middle. This CDR3 is built from 14 residues. The CDR3 region is CSASSGGDNYGYTF. For the CDR3, the DNA is TGCAGTGCTAGTTCGGGCGGGGACAACTATGGCTACACCTTC.

This chain connects TRBV6-1 to TRBJ1-6; TRBD1 is a possible D gene (5 bases). This CDR3 is built from 15 residues. CDR1 is MNHNS and CDR2 is SASEGT in the germline V gene. Between the trimmed V and J ends, which lost 3 bases and 7 bases, there was a span of 13 bases. The CDR3 DNA reads as TGTGCCAGCAGTGACGGGCACAGGCCGAATTCACCCCTCCACTTT. Translated, it gives CASSDGHRPNSPLHF.

This sequence joins TRBV30 and TRBJ1-3; 7 bases are shared with TRBD1. CDR3 length: 12 amino acids. The V gene's germline CDR1 is GTSNPN and CDR2 SVGIG (reference sequence). Germline trimming cut 3 bases from V and 4 bases from J; bases unmatched to any gene: 0. The CDR3 protein is CAWRQGGNTIYF. CDR3 nucleotide sequence: TGTGCCTGGAGACAGGGGGGAAACACCATATATTTT.

The chain uses TRBV3-1 (or the pseudogene TRBV3-2) and TRBJ1-5; D is uncertain. Germline V gene data show CDR1 as LGHDT and CDR2 as YNNKEL (reference sequence). The length of the CDR3 is 17 residues. V lost 3 bases and J 0 bases, leaving 15 bases between the germline ends. The CDR3 coding sequence is TGTGCCAGCAGCCACGGGGTCGGTGCATATAGCAATCAGCCCCAGCATTTT. This translates into CASSHGVGAYSNQPQHF.

The V and J genes are TRBV6-4 and TRBJ2-3; 11 bases align to TRBD2. V lost 0 bases and J lost 1; bases outside the gene matches: 0. The CDR3 is 16 residues long. Per germline, CDR1 MRHNA and CDR2 SNTAGT. The CDR3 reads CASSDSSGGGTDTQYF. The CDR3, as DNA: TGTGCCAGCAGTGACTCTAGCGGGGGGGGCACAGATACGCAGTATTTT.

CDR3 DNA: TGTGCCAGCAGCTCGACGTCCGGGACTGGGAGCTACGAGCAGTACTTC. This encodes CASSSTSGTGSYEQYF. This rearrangement joins TRBV7-9 to TRBJ2-7, with D perhaps matching TRBD2 (6 bases). Germline V gene data show CDR1 as SEHNR and CDR2 as FQNEAQ (reference sequence). Trimming cost V 4 bases and J 3 bases, with 19 bases left between them. The length of the CDR3 is 16 residues.

A single count supports this clone. The chain couples TRBV6-5 to TRBJ1-2, with a possible D match to TRBD1 (6 bases). Germline CDR1 reads MNHEY; CDR2 reads SVGAGI. There are 14 residues in the CDR3. The V gene lost 2 bases and the J gene lost 5 bases, with 12 bases spanning the gap. CDR3 DNA: TGTGCCAGCAGTTACAACAGGGAGGGGTATGGCTACACCTTC. Translated, it gives CASSYNREGYGYTF.

The chain has TRBV19 and TRBJ2-7, with 7 bases that match TRBD2. CDR1 is LNHDA and CDR2 is SQIVND in the germline V gene (reference sequence). The CDR3 sequence is 14 residues long. V was pared by 3 bases and J by 3 bases, with 5 bases of the junction left unmatched. CDR3 nucleotides: TGTGCCAGTAGTATTTGGCCTAGCGGCTACGAGCAGTACTTC. Amino acids: CASSIWPSGYEQYF.

This chain links TRBV7-6 with TRBJ1-2; D is uncertain. The V end lost 6 bases, the J end lost 5 bases, and 10 bases lay between the germline ends. Per germline, CDR1 SGHVS and CDR2 FNYEAQ. The length of the CDR3 is 12 residues. The CDR3 sequence is CASRRGGYGYTF. CDR3 coding DNA: TGTGCCAGCAGGCGGGGAGGATATGGCTACACCTTC. The whole variable domain, filled in from reference TRBV7-6 and TRBJ1-2, reads GAGVSQSPRYKVTKRGQDVALRCDPISGHVSLYWYRQALGQGPEFLTYFNYEAQQDKSGLPNDRFSAERPEGSISTLTIQRTEQRDSAMYRCASRRGGYGYTFGSGTRLTVV.

The gene calls are TRBV2 and TRBJ2-3; TRBD1 aligns across 7 bases. The CDR3 contains 14 residues. Germline CDR1 reads SNHLY; CDR2 reads FYNNEI. Trimming cost V 8 bases and J 6 bases; bases outside gene matches: 11. The CDR3 loop is CASGRDSGGDTQYF. The CDR3 coding sequence is TGTGCCAGCGGACGGGACAGCGGCGGCGATACGCAGTATTTT. Together with reference TRBV2 and TRBJ2-3, the CDR3 gives the full variable domain: EPEVTQTPSHQVTQMGQEVILRCVPISNHLYFYWYRQILGQKVEFLVSFYNNEISEKSEIFDDQFSVERPDGSNFTLKIRSTKLEDSAMYFCASGRDSGGDTQYFGPGTRLTVL.

The chain carries TRBV7-9 and TRBJ1-1, with unresolved D. CDR1 is SEHNR, CDR2 FQNEAQ, per germline (reference sequence). The ends were cut back, 5 bases at V and 7 bases at J, with 20 bases in the middle. The CDR3 sequence is 15 residues long. DNA for the CDR3: TGTGCCAGCAGCCGGGATGCGGGAGTTAAGGGTGAAGCTTTCTTT. Protein: CASSRDAGVKGEAFF.

The chain recombines TRBV5-6 with TRBJ1-3, with unresolved D. V lost 1 base and J 0 bases, leaving 11 bases between the germline ends. Germline loops: CDR1 SGHDT, CDR2 YYEEEE. This CDR3 has 16 amino acids. This CDR3 is CASSLWQTASGNTIYF. The CDR3 DNA follows: TGTGCCAGCAGCTTGTGGCAAACAGCCTCTGGAAACACCATATATTTT.